The 29 T cell receptor beta chains below were found in one sample sequenced in a study of cytomegalovirus exposure and HLA in healthy donors. Sequencing was performed with immunoSEQ multiplex PCR; in TCRdb, only in-frame clones are kept and a portion is missing. Of 190,000 or so clones in the sample, about 80% are singletons; the top ten hold roughly 2.8%. The source material was PBMCs. Receptors were obtained from a woman between 18 and 29 years old in good health and CMV-seropositive.

V gene TRBV9 combines with J gene TRBJ2-1; 11 bases align to TRBD1. The V and J ends lost 2 bases and 9 bases, in that order; junction bases with no gene match: 7. Germline loops: CDR1 SGDLS, CDR2 YYNGEE. There are 15 residues in the CDR3. This CDR3 reads CASSVGQGASREQFF. CDR3 DNA: TGTGCCAGCAGCGTCGGACAGGGGGCGTCCCGTGAGCAGTTCTTC.

The chain recombines TRBV29-1 with TRBJ1-2; D is perhaps TRBD1 (6 bases). Germline loops: CDR1 SQVTM, CDR2 ANQGSEA. This CDR3 is built from 17 residues. V was clipped by 7 bases and J by 2 bases, with 26 bases between them. CDR3 bases: TGCAGCGCGGATGTGGGGGACGTTGGACAGACAAACTATGGCTACACCTTC. Translated, it gives CSADVGDVGQTNYGYTF.

This clone was counted a single time. The chain has TRBV19 and TRBJ1-1; possibly TRBD1 for D (6 bases). With 11 bases removed from V and 1 base from J, the gap between germline ends came to 14 bases. There are 13 residues in the CDR3. Germline lookup yields CDR1 LNHDA and CDR2 SQIVND (reference sequence). The CDR3 nucleotides read TGTGCCGTACTAACAGGGAAGAACACTGAAGCTTTCTTT. Translating it yields CAVLTGKNTEAFF.

The chain joins TRBV9 to TRBJ1-3; 11 bases are a match to TRBD1. Unmatched junction bases numbered 3, after V lost 4 bases and J lost 0 bases. CDR3 length: 16 amino acids. Germline V gene data show CDR1 as SGDLS and CDR2 as YYNGEE. Here the CDR3 DNA reads TGTGCCAGCAGCCCGGGACAGGGGGTCTCTGGAAACACCATATATTTT. Translated: CASSPGQGVSGNTIYF.

The chain employs TRBV27 and TRBJ1-6, with D maybe TRBD1 (6 bases). Trimming shortened V by 6 bases and J by 4 bases, and 22 bases separated the two germline ends. This CDR3 has 18 amino acids. Germline lookup yields CDR1 MNHEY and CDR2 SMNVEV (reference sequence). Here the CDR3 reads CASSFITGQGAYNSPLHF. The CDR3 DNA sequence: TGTGCCAGCAGCTTCATTACAGGGCAAGGGGCTTATAATTCACCCCTCCACTTT.

The V gene is TRBV2, the J gene TRBJ2-3; D unclear. The CDR3 sequence is 15 residues long. Trimming stripped 6 bases from V and 2 bases from J, with 15 bases between. Germline loops: CDR1 SNHLY, CDR2 FYNNEI. In DNA form, the CDR3 reads TGTGCCAGCAGCCGCACCTGGGCGACCACAGATACGCAGTATTTT. Its translation: CASSRTWATTDTQYF.

The chain links TRBV29-1 to TRBJ2-5; 9 nucleotides match TRBD1. Germline values: CDR1 SQVTM, CDR2 ANQGSEA. CDR3 size: 13 residues. With 3 bases clipped from V and 4 bases from J, the junction kept 3 bases outside the gene matches. The CDR3 here is CSVEQTGGETQYF. The CDR3 DNA reads as TGCAGCGTTGAGCAGACAGGGGGAGAGACCCAGTACTTC.

This clone was recorded only once. The V gene is TRBV5-4, the J gene TRBJ1-2; possibly TRBD1 for D (5 bases). The CDR3 is 14 amino acids. Trimming pared 5 bases from V and 6 bases from J, leaving 17 bases between. The germline V gene has CDR1 SGHNT and CDR2 YYREEE (reference sequence). The CDR3 region is CASRVGGSLDGYTF. The CDR3 DNA follows: TGTGCCAGCAGGGTGGGGGGTTCTTTGGATGGCTACACCTTC.

The chain recombines TRBV7-9 with TRBJ1-5; 10 bases align to TRBD1. The trim removed 5 bases at V and 4 bases at J, leaving 5 bases unmatched. This CDR3 contains 15 residues. Germline loops: CDR1 SEHNR, CDR2 FQNEAQ (reference sequence). CDR3: CASSPDRGRNQPQHF. In DNA, the CDR3 is TGTGCCAGCAGCCCGGACAGGGGGAGGAATCAGCCCCAGCATTTT.

J is TRBJ2-3 and V is TRBV7-9; 7 bases agree with TRBD2. Germline assignment: CDR1 SEHNR and CDR2 FQNEAQ (reference sequence). The V gene end was trimmed by 7 bases and the J gene end by 4 bases; junction bases not matched to a gene: 14. The CDR3 spans 16 residues. CDR3 sequence reads: CASTRSFGGSPDTQYF. CDR3 sequence (DNA): TGTGCCAGCACCCGCTCCTTCGGGGGGAGCCCAGATACGCAGTATTTT.

The chain links TRBV6-1 to TRBJ2-3, with D possibly matching TRBD1 (6 bases). The germline V gene encodes CDR1 MNHNS and CDR2 SASEGT. V was cut by 10 bases and J by 4 bases, with 12 bases left in between. The CDR3 sequence is 12 residues long. This CDR3 reads CATGGGADTQYF. In DNA form, the CDR3 reads TGTGCCACAGGTGGGGGCGCAGATACGCAGTATTTT.

The rearrangement joins TRBV27 to TRBJ1-6, with 9 bases that match TRBD1. Germline CDR1 and CDR2: MNHEY and SMNVEV (reference sequence). The ends lost 0 bases at V and 9 bases at J; junction bases unmatched: 15. The CDR3 contains 19 residues. The CDR3 sequence is CASSLSFGTGRPGSSPLHF. The CDR3 nucleotides read TGTGCCAGCAGTTTATCGTTTGGGACAGGGCGCCCTGGGAGTTCACCCCTCCACTTT.

V is TRBV5-1 and J is TRBJ1-4; 7 positions agree with TRBD1. Germline CDR1 SGHRS, CDR2 YFSETQ. J gave up 3 bases and V 5 bases, and 4 bases lay outside the gene matches. This CDR3 region has 14 residues. The CDR3 DNA reads TGCGCCAGCAGGGCGGGACAGTCTAATGAAAAACTGTTTTTT. It specifies CASRAGQSNEKLFF.

The chain has TRBV27 and TRBJ1-2, with 9 nucleotides matching TRBD1. The trim removed 3 bases at V and 7 bases at J, leaving 6 bases unmatched. Germline CDR1 MNHEY, CDR2 SMNVEV (reference sequence). This CDR3 region has 14 residues. The chain's CDR3 is CASSFRDRAGGYTF. The CDR3 nucleotides read TGTGCCAGCAGTTTTCGGGACAGGGCTGGTGGCTACACCTTC.

This clone has only a few counts. This chain connects TRBV11-2 to TRBJ2-4, with D maybe TRBD2 (6 bases). The V end was cut by 0 bases, the J end by 0 bases, with 9 bases between. The CDR3 contains 16 residues. Germline lookup yields CDR1 SGHAT and CDR2 FQNNGV. CDR3 region: CASSLDQGLAKNIQYF. The CDR3 DNA follows: TGTGCCAGCAGCTTAGATCAGGGACTAGCCAAAAACATTCAGTACTTC.

The chain employs TRBV6-5 and TRBJ2-1; 7 bases line up with TRBD1. The J segment lost 7 bases and the V segment lost 6 bases, leaving 12 bases of the junction unmatched. The CDR3 length is 15 residues. The germline V gene has CDR1 MNHEY and CDR2 SVGAGI. CDR3: CASRGNRGPGNEQFF. The CDR3 DNA is TGTGCCAGCAGAGGCAATAGGGGGCCTGGTAATGAGCAGTTCTTC.

The chain has TRBV6-5 and TRBJ1-5; D is possibly TRBD1 (5 bases). In germline, CDR1 is MNHEY, CDR2 SVGAGI. This CDR3 has 14 residues. V lost 6 bases and J lost 3, with 12 bases in between. CDR3 coding DNA: TGTGCCAGCAGACCCGGGGGGATCAATCAGCCCCAGCATTTT. The encoded protein is CASRPGGINQPQHF.

On this clone itself: Different DNA sequences within this sample yield the same CDR3. The chain carries TRBV4-3 and TRBJ2-7; TRBD2 agrees at 11 bases. V was clipped by 1 base and J by 2 bases; unmatched bases: 1. From germline, CDR1 is LGHNA and CDR2 YSLEER. The CDR3 covers 15 residues. CDR3 protein: CASSQVSGGAYEQYF. The CDR3 region has the DNA TGCGCCAGCAGCCAAGTTAGCGGGGGGGCCTACGAGCAGTACTTC.

The chain recombines TRBV6-1 with TRBJ2-5; 9 nucleotides agree with TRBD2. This CDR3 contains 17 residues. J gave up 3 bases and V 0 bases, and 8 bases lay outside the gene matches. Germline V gene data show CDR1 as MNHNS and CDR2 as SASEGT. The DNA of the CDR3 is TGTGCCAGCAGTGAAGCGCTAGGGACTAGCTGGAAAGAGACCCAGTACTTC. Its protein is CASSEALGTSWKETQYF.

The chain joins TRBV25-1 to TRBJ2-1; perhaps TRBD2 as D (5 bases). The CDR3 length is 12 residues. V was cut by 2 bases and J by 8 bases, with 7 bases left in between. From germline, CDR1 is MGHDK and CDR2 SYGVNS. In nucleotides, the CDR3 is TGTGCCAGCAGTGAACGGGGATATGAGCAGTTCTTC. It encodes CASSERGYEQFF.

The rearrangement links TRBV10-3 to TRBJ1-1; maybe TRBD1 (5 bases). The CDR3 sequence is 13 residues long. The germline V and J ends were trimmed by 11 bases and 0 bases, with 13 bases remaining between them. The V gene's germline CDR1 is ENHRY and CDR2 SYGVKD. The CDR3 sequence is CAGAGHLNTEAFF. CDR3 in DNA: TGTGCCGGGGCAGGGCATCTGAACACTGAAGCTTTCTTT.

This rearrangement joins TRBV9 to TRBJ2-7; TRBD2 agrees at 7 bases. Germline V gene sequence: CDR1 SGDLS, CDR2 YYNGEE. V trimming: 5 bases; J trimming: 2 bases; junction bases outside the gene matches: 7. CDR3 length: 14 amino acids. CDR3 coding DNA: TGTGCCAGCAGTACGGGGGGAGGGACCTACGAGCAGTACTTC. Encoded protein: CASSTGGGTYEQYF.

CDR3 loop: CASTGTSTDTQYF. CDR3 sequence (DNA): TGTGCCAGTACCGGGACTAGCACAGATACGCAGTATTTT. V is TRBV19 and J is TRBJ2-3; D is perhaps TRBD2 (6 bases). Germline V gene lookup returns CDR1 LNHDA and CDR2 SQIVND (reference sequence). With 7 bases removed from V and 0 bases from J, the gap between germline ends came to 8 bases. The CDR3 contains 13 residues.

The chain couples TRBV15 to TRBJ1-1, with 9 bases that match TRBD1. Germline V CDR1 and CDR2: LNHNV, YYDKDF (reference sequence). J was trimmed by 0 bases and V by 5 bases; bases with no gene match: 7. CDR3 length: 16 residues. This CDR3 reads CATSRGTGQVNTEAFF. The CDR3, as DNA: TGTGCCACCAGCCGTGGGACAGGGCAGGTGAACACTGAAGCTTTCTTT. The variable domain in full, completed from reference TRBV15 and TRBJ1-1, reads DAMVIQNPRYQVTQFGKPVTLSCSQTLNHNVMYWYQQKSSQAPKLLFHYYDKDFNNEADTPDNFQSRRPNTSFCFLDIRSPGLGDTAMYLCATSRGTGQVNTEAFFGQGTRLTVV.

The gene calls are TRBV5-1 and TRBJ2-1, with D possibly being TRBD2 (6 bases). Trimming stripped 3 bases from V and 2 bases from J, with 12 bases between. Germline V gene sequence: CDR1 SGHRS, CDR2 YFSETQ. This CDR3 comprises 15 residues. CDR3 nucleotides: TGCGCCAGCAGCTCATCTAGCGCGGCCTACAATGAGCAGTTCTTC. It codes for CASSSSSAAYNEQFF.

This clone appeared once. The rearrangement uses TRBV7-9 and TRBJ1-6, with D unresolved. The CDR3 runs to 15 residues. In germline, CDR1 is SEHNR, CDR2 FQNEAQ (reference sequence). V was cut by 10 bases and J by 0 bases, with 13 bases left in between. The CDR3 coding sequence is TGTGCCATCCCTCTAGGGAGCTCCTATAATTCACCCCTCCACTTT. Translation: CAIPLGSSYNSPLHF.

The chain employs TRBV9 and TRBJ2-3; tentative D call: TRBD2 (5 bases). V lost 4 bases to trimming and J lost 0 bases, with 15 bases between them. Germline V gives CDR1 SGDLS, CDR2 YYNGEE. The CDR3 totals 16 residues. The CDR3 DNA follows: TGTGCCAGCAGCCCTCACTCCGGGGTGAGCACAGATACGCAGTATTTT. Encoded protein: CASSPHSGVSTDTQYF.

The rearrangement links TRBV4-1 to TRBJ1-1; 7 positions agree with TRBD1. The V gene's germline CDR1 is MGHRA and CDR2 YSYEKL. The ends lost 2 bases at V and 2 bases at J; junction bases unmatched: 11. This CDR3 spans 17 amino acids. This chain's CDR3 is CASSQPILTGVNTEAFF. CDR3 nucleotide sequence: TGCGCCAGCAGCCAACCGATCCTCACAGGGGTCAACACTGAAGCTTTCTTT.

The rearrangement uses TRBV29-1 and TRBJ2-3; D not certain. This CDR3 has 11 residues. Trimming took 6 bases from V and 1 from J, leaving 5 bases between them. Germline CDR1 SQVTM, CDR2 ANQGSEA. This CDR3 reads CSVRGTDTQYF. DNA of the CDR3: TGCAGCGTACGGGGCACAGATACGCAGTATTTT.